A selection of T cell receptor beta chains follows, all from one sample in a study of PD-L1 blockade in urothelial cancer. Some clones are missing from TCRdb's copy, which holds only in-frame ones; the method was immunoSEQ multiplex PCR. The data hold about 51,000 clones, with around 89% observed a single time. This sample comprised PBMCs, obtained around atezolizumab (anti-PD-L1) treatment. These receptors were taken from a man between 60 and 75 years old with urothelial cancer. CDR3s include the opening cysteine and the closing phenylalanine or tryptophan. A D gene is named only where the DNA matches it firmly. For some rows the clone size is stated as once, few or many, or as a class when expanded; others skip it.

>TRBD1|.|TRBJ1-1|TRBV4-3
TGCGCCAGCAGCCAAGAGGGACAGGGAAGTGAAGCTTTCTTT
CASSQEGQGSEAFF
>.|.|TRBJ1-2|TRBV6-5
TGTGCCAGCAGGTCCGGACGGGGCTATGGCTACACCTTC
CASRSGRGYGYTF
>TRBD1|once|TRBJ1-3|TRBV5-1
TGCGCCAGCAGCCGGACAGGGGGAGACTCTGGAAACACCATATATTTT
CASSRTGGDSGNTIYF
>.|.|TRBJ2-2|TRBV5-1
TGCGCCAGCAGCTTGGAGACAGGCACCGGGGAGCTGTTTTTT
CASSLETGTGELFF
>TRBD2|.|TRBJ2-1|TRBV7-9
TGTGCCAGCAGCTTATTGTACCGACTAGCGGGGGTGTCCTACAATGAGCAGTTCTTC
CASSLLYRLAGVSYNEQFF
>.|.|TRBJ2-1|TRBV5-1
TGCGCCAGCGGGTTACAGGGATTTGAGCAGTTCTTC
CASGLQGFEQFF
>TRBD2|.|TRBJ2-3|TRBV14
TGTGCCAGCAGCCAAGATTGGATAGCGGGAGAGGAAGATACGCAGTATTTT
CASSQDWIAGEEDTQYF
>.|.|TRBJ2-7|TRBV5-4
TGTGCCAGCAGCCCCTCGGGTCGAACCTACGAGCAGTACTTC
CASSPSGRTYEQYF
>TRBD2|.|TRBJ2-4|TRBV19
TGTGCCAGTAGTACCGGACTAGCGGGAGGGCATGGCATTCAGTACTTC
CASSTGLAGGHGIQYF
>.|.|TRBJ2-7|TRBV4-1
TGCGCCAGCAGCCAGGCGCGGGGACTCTACTACGAGCAGTACTTC
CASSQARGLYYEQYF
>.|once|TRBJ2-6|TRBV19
TGTGCCAGTAGTACAGGTTTTGGGGCCAACGTCCTGACTTTC
CASSTGFGANVLTF
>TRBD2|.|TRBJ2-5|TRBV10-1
TGCGCCAGCAGTGAGTCGGTGGCGGGACTAGCGGGAGGACAAGAGACCCAGTACTTC
CASSESVAGLAGGQETQYF
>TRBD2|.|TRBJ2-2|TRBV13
TGTGCCAGCAGCTTAGGAGCCCCTAGCGGGGTAGGCGGGGAGCTGTTTTTT
CASSLGAPSGVGGELFF
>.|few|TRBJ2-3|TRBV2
TGTGCCAGCCGCCGGGGCGGGGCCCCCACAGATACGCAGTATTTT
CASRRGGAPTDTQYF
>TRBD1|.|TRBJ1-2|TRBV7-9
TGTGCCAGCAGCACGGACAGGGGGGATGGCTACACCTTC
CASSTDRGDGYTF
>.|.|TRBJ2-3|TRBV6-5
TGTGCCAGCAGTTCAGGACTATTAGATACAGATACGCAGTATTTT
CASSSGLLDTDTQYF
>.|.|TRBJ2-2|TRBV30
TGTGCCTGCGGGGTAACCACGGAGCTGTTTTTT
CACGVTTELFF
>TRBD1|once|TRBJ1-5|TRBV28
TGTGCCAGCAATACCGGACAGGGCCAACATCAGCCCCAGCATTTT
CASNTGQGQHQPQHF
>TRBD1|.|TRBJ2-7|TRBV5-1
TGCGCCAGCAGCTCTCGACAGGGACCTCCCGTAGGCTACGAGCAGTACTTC
CASSSRQGPPVGYEQYF
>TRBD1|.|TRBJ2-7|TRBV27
TGTGCCAGCAGTTTCTCCGACAGGGGCTCCTACGAGCAGTACTTC
CASSFSDRGSYEQYF
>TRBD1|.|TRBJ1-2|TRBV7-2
TGTGCCAGCAGCTTAGTCAGACAGGGAGGCTACACCTTC
CASSLVRQGGYTF
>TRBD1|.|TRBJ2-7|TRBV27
TGTGCCAGCAGTCACCGACAGGGAACCTACGAGCAGTACTTC
CASSHRQGTYEQYF
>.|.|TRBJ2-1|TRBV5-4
TGTGCCAGCAGCGTAGACAGCAATGAGCAGTTCTTC
CASSVDSNEQFF
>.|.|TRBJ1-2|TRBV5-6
TGTGCCAGCAGACAGGAGGGGACTAACTATGGCTACACCTTC
CASRQEGTNYGYTF
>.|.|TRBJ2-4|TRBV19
TGTGCCAGTAGTCGTGACAGAGCCAAAAACATTCAGTACTTC
CASSRDRAKNIQYF
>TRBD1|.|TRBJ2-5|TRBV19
TGTGCCAGTAGTCAGGGACAGGGACGAGAGACCCAGTACTTC
CASSQGQGRETQYF
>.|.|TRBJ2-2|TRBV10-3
TGTGCCATCAAGCTGGGACAGAACACCGGGGAGCTGTTTTTT
CAIKLGQNTGELFF
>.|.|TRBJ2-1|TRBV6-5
TGTGCCAGCAGTTACTCTGACTCACCCATGAAGCAGTTCTTC
CASSYSDSPMKQFF
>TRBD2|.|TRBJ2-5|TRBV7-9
TGTGCCAGCAGCCGGGGGGGCAGGGGATACCAAGAGACCCAGTACTTC
CASSRGGRGYQETQYF
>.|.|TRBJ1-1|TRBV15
TGTGCCACCTCTTGGTCCGGTAACACTGAAGCTTTCTTT
CATSWSGNTEAFF
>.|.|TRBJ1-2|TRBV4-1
TGCGCCAGCAGCCTCCTACAGGGTGGGGCTGGCTACACCTTC
CASSLLQGGAGYTF
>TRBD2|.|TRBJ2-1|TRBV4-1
TGCGCCAGCAGCCAAGAGGCTAGCGGGGGGGTATACAATGAGCAGTTCTTC
CASSQEASGGVYNEQFF
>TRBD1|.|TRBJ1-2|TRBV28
TGTGCCAGCGGAAGAGGGGGAGGAGGGGGCGGCTACACCTTC
CASGRGGGGGGYTF
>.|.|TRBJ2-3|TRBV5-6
TGTGCCAGCAGCTTGAAACAGGGCACAGATACGCAGTATTTT
CASSLKQGTDTQYF
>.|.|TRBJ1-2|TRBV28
TGTGCCAGCAGTTTGGAGGGTTATGGCTACACCTTC
CASSLEGYGYTF
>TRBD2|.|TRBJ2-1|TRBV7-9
TGTGCCAGCAGCGCTTCGGGGGGCTCCTACAATGAGCAGTTCTTC
CASSASGGSYNEQFF
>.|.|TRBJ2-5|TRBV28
TGTGCCAGCAGTACTCTGGACAGAAAAGAGACCCAGTACTTC
CASSTLDRKETQYF
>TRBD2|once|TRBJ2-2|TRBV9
TGTGCCAGCAGCGTAGCGGCTAGCGGGAGATTGACCGGGGAGCTGTTTTTT
CASSVAASGRLTGELFF
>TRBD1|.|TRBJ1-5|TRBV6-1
TGTGCCAGCAGTGCTCAGGGGGCGGCTAGCAATCAGCCCCAGCATTTT
CASSAQGAASNQPQHF
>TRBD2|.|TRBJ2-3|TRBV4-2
TGTGCCAGCAGCCTTACTAGCGGGGGGGCAACAGATACGCAGTATTTT
CASSLTSGGATDTQYF
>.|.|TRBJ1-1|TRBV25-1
TGTGCCAGCAGTGCCTCCGGGGTCCTGAACACTGAAGCTTTCTTT
CASSASGVLNTEAFF